This is a list of T cell receptor beta chains from one sample in a study of patients and donors after allogeneic stem cell transplantation. TCRdb re-analysed the RT-PCR reads in MiXCR, keeping a single row per CDR3 protein. The data hold tens of thousands of distinct CDR3 sequences, with around 5% observed a single time. The sample taken for sequencing was blood, either unsorted or a sorted T cell fraction (not recorded which). The receptors derive from a human donor who was either an allogeneic HSCT recipient or a stem cell or donor lymphocyte infusion donor (not recorded which). It is not recorded whose cells these are; they may come from a transplant donor. The CDR3 runs from the conserved cysteine through the conserved F or W. Fields, in order: J gene, D gene, clone size, V gene, CDR3 protein, CDR3 DNA. The D gene is left open where the match is weak. Expanded clones are given a class, and other clones once, few, many or no size at all.

j_call: TRBJ2-5; d_call: .; clone_size: many; v_call: TRBV28; cdr3_aa: CASSFTGARWETQYF; cdr3_nt: TGTGCCAGCAGTTTTACGGGGGCGAGGTGGGAGACCCAGTACTTC
j_call: TRBJ2-1; d_call: .; clone_size: many; v_call: TRBV24-1; cdr3_aa: CATSDPRTGRGNEQFF; cdr3_nt: TGTGCCACCAGTGATCCTCGGACAGGGAGGGGCAATGAGCAGTTCTTC
j_call: TRBJ1-4; d_call: .; clone_size: few; v_call: TRBV4-2; cdr3_aa: CASSPDRREKLFF; cdr3_nt: TGTGCCAGCAGCCCTGACCGACGGGAAAAACTGTTTTTT
j_call: TRBJ2-1; d_call: .; clone_size: .; v_call: TRBV6-2/TRBV6-3; cdr3_aa: CASSLRAPVKSSYNEQFF; cdr3_nt: TGTGCCAGCAGTTTGAGGGCGCCCGTCAAGAGCTCCTACAATGAGCAGTTCTTC
j_call: TRBJ2-3; d_call: .; clone_size: many; v_call: TRBV12-3/TRBV12-4; cdr3_aa: CASSSQGGGTDTQYF; cdr3_nt: TGTGCCAGCAGTTCTCAGGGAGGGGGGACAGATACGCAGTATTTT
j_call: TRBJ2-7; d_call: TRBD2; clone_size: many; v_call: TRBV27; cdr3_aa: CASSFGTSGSFREQYF; cdr3_nt: TGTGCCAGCAGTTTCGGGACTAGCGGGAGTTTCCGCGAGCAGTACTTC
j_call: TRBJ1-1; d_call: .; clone_size: many; v_call: TRBV18; cdr3_aa: CASSQRSAGQNTEAFF; cdr3_nt: TGTGCCAGCTCACAACGCTCTGCAGGACAGAACACTGAAGCTTTCTTT
j_call: TRBJ2-2; d_call: .; clone_size: .; v_call: TRBV21-1; cdr3_aa: CASSKISKGAAPPGSCFF; cdr3_nt: .
j_call: TRBJ2-1; d_call: .; clone_size: many; v_call: TRBV7-7; cdr3_aa: CASSLATSSDEQFF; cdr3_nt: TGTGCTAGCAGCTTAGCCACGTCTAGCGATGAGCAGTTCTTC
j_call: TRBJ2-3; d_call: TRBD1; clone_size: many; v_call: TRBV5-1; cdr3_aa: CASSLTGANTDTQYF; cdr3_nt: TGCGCCAGCAGCCTGACAGGGGCAAACACAGATACGCAGTATTTT
j_call: TRBJ2-7; d_call: TRBD1; clone_size: many; v_call: TRBV4-1; cdr3_aa: CASSRLTGGRYEQYF; cdr3_nt: TGCGCCAGCAGCCGGTTGACAGGGGGCCGCTACGAGCAGTACTTC
j_call: TRBJ2-3; d_call: .; clone_size: many; v_call: TRBV10-2; cdr3_aa: CASSYSSATDTQYF; cdr3_nt: TGCGCCAGCAGTTATTCCAGTGCCACAGATACGCAGTATTTT
j_call: TRBJ1-1; d_call: .; clone_size: many; v_call: TRBV12-3/TRBV12-4; cdr3_aa: CASSFQRVTEAFF; cdr3_nt: TGTGCCAGCAGTTTTCAAAGGGTCACTGAAGCTTTCTTT
j_call: TRBJ2-6; d_call: .; clone_size: many; v_call: TRBV7-8; cdr3_aa: CASSPQSGVTRAGANVLTF; cdr3_nt: TGTGCCAGCAGCCCCCAATCGGGGGTTACAAGAGCTGGGGCCAACGTCCTGACTTTC
j_call: TRBJ1-1; d_call: TRBD1; clone_size: many; v_call: TRBV5-1; cdr3_aa: CASSSNQGALNTEAFF; cdr3_nt: TGCGCCAGCAGCTCCAACCAGGGGGCCCTAAACACTGAAGCTTTCTTT
j_call: TRBJ2-1; d_call: .; clone_size: many; v_call: TRBV7-2; cdr3_aa: CASSLRRGDNEQFF; cdr3_nt: TGTGCCAGCAGCTTAAGGCGCGGGGACAATGAGCAGTTCTTC
j_call: TRBJ1-2; d_call: .; clone_size: many; v_call: TRBV15; cdr3_aa: CATSRGAGEYGYTF; cdr3_nt: TGTGCCACCAGCAGAGGGGCAGGTGAATACGGCTACACCTTC
j_call: TRBJ2-5; d_call: TRBD2; clone_size: many; v_call: TRBV3-1; cdr3_aa: CASSRRGEKKETQYF; cdr3_nt: TGTGCCAGCAGCCGGCGGGGGGAAAAAAAAGAGACCCAGTACTTC
j_call: TRBJ2-4; d_call: .; clone_size: many; v_call: TRBV18; cdr3_aa: CASSPPVLAKNIQYF; cdr3_nt: TGTGCCAGCTCACCACCGGTCCTAGCCAAAAACATTCAGTACTTC
j_call: TRBJ1-1; d_call: TRBD1; clone_size: many; v_call: TRBV29-1; cdr3_aa: CSANLQGALAEAFF; cdr3_nt: TGCAGCGCCAACTTACAGGGGGCCCTCGCTGAAGCTTTCTTT
j_call: TRBJ1-1; d_call: TRBD1; clone_size: many; v_call: TRBV4-2; cdr3_aa: CASSQGGQGETEAFF; cdr3_nt: TGTGCCAGCAGCCAAGGGGGACAGGGGGAGACTGAAGCTTTCTTT
j_call: TRBJ1-2; d_call: .; clone_size: many; v_call: TRBV11-3; cdr3_aa: CASTPGDSYGYTF; cdr3_nt: TGTGCCAGCACCCCCGGGGATTCCTATGGCTACACCTTC
j_call: TRBJ2-1; d_call: .; clone_size: .; v_call: TRBV3-1; cdr3_aa: CASSQEGGGGPVYNEQFF; cdr3_nt: TGTGCCAGCAGCCAAGAAGGGGGGGGAGGGCCCGTTTACAATGAGCAGTTCTTC
j_call: TRBJ2-3; d_call: .; clone_size: many; v_call: TRBV12-3/TRBV12-4; cdr3_aa: CASSTAASTDTQYF; cdr3_nt: TGTGCCAGCAGCACCGCGGCTAGCACAGATACGCAGTATTTT
j_call: TRBJ2-3; d_call: .; clone_size: many; v_call: TRBV12-3/TRBV12-4; cdr3_aa: CASSFSGDTQYF; cdr3_nt: TGTGCCAGCAGTTTCTCGGGAGATACGCAGTATTTT
j_call: TRBJ2-2; d_call: .; clone_size: many; v_call: TRBV20-1; cdr3_aa: CSARGPWGSGELFF; cdr3_nt: TGCAGTGCTAGAGGTCCTTGGGGGTCCGGGGAGCTGTTTTTT
j_call: TRBJ2-7; d_call: .; clone_size: many; v_call: TRBV11-3; cdr3_aa: CASSPGAQIASYEQYF; cdr3_nt: TGTGCCAGCAGCCCCGGAGCGCAAATCGCCTCCTACGAGCAGTACTTC
j_call: TRBJ2-3; d_call: .; clone_size: many; v_call: TRBV24-1; cdr3_aa: CATSDVGRTDTQYF; cdr3_nt: TGTGCCACCAGTGATGTGGGAAGGACAGATACGCAGTATTTT
j_call: TRBJ2-7; d_call: .; clone_size: many; v_call: TRBV20-1; cdr3_aa: CSASSATGPYEQYF; cdr3_nt: TGCAGTGCCAGCTCAGCGACAGGTCCCTACGAGCAGTACTTC
j_call: TRBJ1-5; d_call: .; clone_size: many; v_call: TRBV29-1; cdr3_aa: CSVKGEGGQPQHF; cdr3_nt: TGCAGCGTTAAGGGGGAGGGGGGGCAGCCCCAGCATTTT
j_call: TRBJ2-5; d_call: TRBD2; clone_size: .; v_call: TRBV5-6; cdr3_aa: CASSQGTRQETQYF; cdr3_nt: TGTGCCAGCAGCCAAGGGACTAGGCAAGAGACCCAGTACTTC
j_call: TRBJ2-1; d_call: TRBD2; clone_size: few; v_call: TRBV10-3; cdr3_aa: CAISAGLAGDNEQFF; cdr3_nt: TGTGCCATCAGTGCGGGACTAGCGGGAGACAATGAGCAGTTCTTC
j_call: TRBJ1-1; d_call: .; clone_size: .; v_call: TRBV12-3/TRBV12-4; cdr3_aa: CASSTGPRNTEAFF; cdr3_nt: TGTGCCAGCAGTACCGGGCCCAGGAACACTGAAGCTTTCTTT
j_call: TRBJ1-3; d_call: .; clone_size: .; v_call: TRBV7-2; cdr3_aa: CASSLGPIGSTGNTIYF; cdr3_nt: TGTGCCAGCAGCTTGGGTCCGATAGGGTCCACTGGAAACACCATATATTTT
j_call: TRBJ1-2; d_call: .; clone_size: many; v_call: TRBV28; cdr3_aa: CASITGGGGGYTF; cdr3_nt: TGTGCCAGCATTACAGGAGGGGGGGGCGGCTACACCTTC
j_call: TRBJ2-7; d_call: .; clone_size: many; v_call: TRBV5-1; cdr3_aa: CASRRTTGSNYEQYF; cdr3_nt: TGCGCCAGCAGACGGACAACCGGGTCAAATTACGAGCAGTACTTC
j_call: TRBJ1-3; d_call: TRBD1; clone_size: many; v_call: TRBV29-1; cdr3_aa: CSAKGQGGNTIYF; cdr3_nt: TGCAGCGCCAAGGGACAGGGGGGAAACACCATATATTTT